This record covers a single T cell receptor beta chain. The target of this receptor is not known. Base qualities are not provided; no much larger clone lies one nucleotide away. Genomic DNA was extracted from sorted cells for sequencing of the TCRbeta CDR3 region. The immunoSEQ Assay was used for sequencing of TCRbeta CDR3 regions. TCRdb stores this immuneACCESS table with in-frame sequences only. Part of the clones is absent; in the studies checked, under half of the shortfall reflects unresolved V genes, and no reason is known for the rest. Counted in this sample were 82,000 or so clones; around 85% of them appeared once. Together, the top ten hold 2% to 3% of the sample. The trial excluded patients who had a history of autoimmune disease or were on systemic immunosuppression. In every dose cohort, peripheral blood was drawn for TCR sequencing at baseline, cycle 4 day 1, and cycle 7 day 1. The samples were drawn from a first-in-human, open-label, multicenter phase I dose-escalation trial of ivuxolimab. The trial enrolled adults with locally advanced or metastatic head and neck squamous cell, hepatocellular, melanoma or renal cell carcinoma. Before TCR sequencing, CD4+ T cells and CD8+ T cells from peripheral blood were sorted into separate populations.

The data stem from a study of OX40 agonist ivuxolimab in advanced cancers. Study-wide context: Ivuxolimab, which targeted the costimulatory receptor OX40 (CD134), was an agonistic, fully human IgG2 monoclonal antibody. Intravenous ivuxolimab was administered to patients every 2 weeks at six dose levels: 0.01, 0.1, 0.3, 1.5, 3 and 10 mg/kg. Of the roughly 51 patients in dose escalation, about 19 had hepatocellular carcinoma, around 15 had melanoma, 9 had renal cell carcinoma and 9 had head and neck cancer. A male proportion of 82.7% and a mean age of 60 years, ranging from about 20 to 80, were recorded for the dose-escalation cohort. Patients were allowed to have had prior anti-PD-1, anti-PD-L1 or anti-CTLA-4 therapy, and approximately 41% of the dose-escalation patients had previously received checkpoint inhibitors. Partial responses were achieved by three dose-escalation patients, of whom one had hepatocellular carcinoma and two had cutaneous melanoma. The purpose of peripheral TCRbeta sequencing was to test whether ivuxolimab changed TCR sequence diversity and led to clonal T-cell expansion. The paper describes the monotherapy dose-escalation part (N of about 57 patients) of the phase I trial of ivuxolimab.

The germline V gene provides CDR1 SGHRS and CDR2 YFSETQ. V is clipped by 1 base and J by 2 bases, and the sequence between their germline boundaries is 8 bases long. From its cysteine to its phenylalanine, the CDR3 spans 14 amino acids. The only DNA kept is the CDR3, 42 bases in frame from the first base. The investigation overall reported the following: The antigen specificity of the peripheral T cells that underwent clonal expansion was not determined. Low levels of normalized T-cell clonal expansion were also shown by some nonresponding patients. After ivuxolimab, CD8+ T cells had more expanded clones than CD4+ T cells on average. In the 0.1-3.0 mg/kg groups, partial responders had among the lowest normalized peripheral clonal expansion, particularly in CD8+ T cells. At doses of 0.1 to 3.0 mg/kg, clonal expansion of both CD4+ and CD8+ blood T cells was observed from baseline to week 6.

Sequencing used CD4+ or CD8+ T cells sorted from blood, obtained in a trial of the OX40 agonist ivuxolimab. The chain employs TRBV5-1 and TRBJ2-3, with an unclear D gene assignment. The receptor was derived from an adult with an advanced solid tumor such as melanoma, head and neck, liver or kidney cancer. The DNA sequence is given as TGCGCCAGCAGCTTGCACAGTTACACAGATACGCAGTATTTT. This translates into CASSLHSYTDTQYF.